This is a list of T cell receptor beta chains from one sample in a study of T cell repertoires in cytomegalovirus infection. TCRdb redid the calling of the reads with MiXCR, one entry per CDR3 protein. Of some 920,000 distinct CDR3 sequences in the sample, 31% are singletons; the top ten hold roughly an eighth. These receptors are not linked to any known antigen. The sample in question was cultured CD8+ T cells from PBMCs, obtained from culture after CMV antigen stimulation. These receptors all come from a human donor in good health (CMV status not recorded). Some clones in this sample may be carry-over from other donors' samples. Each CDR3 is given without its conserved first and last residue.

TRBV6-5	TRBJ2-5	ASSYSGRTEETQY
TRBV6-5	TRBJ2-3	ASNPDGAGDTQY
TRBV7-9	TRBJ1-1	ASSDRDRGPEAF
TRBV7-3	TRBJ1-2	ASSVGTGDAYGYT
TRBV24-1	TRBJ2-2	ATRGGSGELF
TRBV29-1	TRBJ1-1	SVPAGLTNTEAF
TRBV28	TRBJ2-3	VSRYTTGAIDTQY
TRBV6-2/TRBV6-3	TRBJ2-1	ASSTGGSDPSYNEQF
TRBV10-3	TRBJ2-2	AISEDTGELF
TRBV7-6	TRBJ2-2	VSSQGAWELF
TRBV5-1	TRBJ2-7	ASSLAGPYEQY
TRBV20-1	TRBJ1-3	SATETGVGNTIY
TRBV6-5	TRBJ1-2	ASSNYNRDPYGYT
TRBV12-3/TRBV12-4	TRBJ2-5	ASQGETQY
TRBV27	TRBJ2-1	ASSYSGGAYEQF
TRBV7-9	TRBJ2-1	ASSRTGTGPAWGQF
TRBV6-1	TRBJ2-3	ASSEADRGTDTQY
TRBV20-1	TRBJ2-1	SARTPAATSLDEQF
TRBV5-6	TRBJ1-5	ASSQGPARSQPQH
TRBV19	TRBJ2-1	ASSSRSGTTSNEQF
TRBV20-1	TRBJ2-1	SARLQGIGSYNEQF
TRBV27	TRBJ2-3	ASSLYAGGTGLAGTDTQY
TRBV12-5	TRBJ2-2	ASIGPTGELF
TRBV27	TRBJ1-4	ASSFLGSNEKLF
TRBV6-2/TRBV6-3	TRBJ1-1	ASRRSGVGEAF
TRBV6-5	TRBJ1-1	ASSYAPTGAPTEAF
TRBV4-2	TRBJ1-5	ASSQERGAPQH
TRBV6-5	TRBJ2-5	ATHLGGFGETQY
TRBV7-6	TRBJ2-7	ASSIRTATGLD
TRBV12-3/TRBV12-4	TRBJ1-6	ASSPSGTGNSPLH
TRBV5-5	TRBJ1-6	ASSILQGAPDSPLH
TRBV7-6	TRBJ1-1	ASSSRDRRNTEAF
TRBV7-6	TRBJ1-1	ASSLEGRSTEAF
TRBV6-1	TRBJ1-5	ASRQHSNQPQH
TRBV4-1	TRBJ1-1	ASSHLSSAEAF
TRBV7-9	TRBJ2-5	ASSFDSKQETQY
TRBV6-8	TRBJ1-2	ASIESLHRTPTLDGYT
TRBV19	TRBJ2-7	ASSILRDTASEQY
TRBV7-9	TRBJ2-1	ASSNSEYNEQF
TRBV6-1	TRBJ1-2	ASLRRSNYGYT
TRBV4-1	TRBJ1-4	ASSPREGQGEKLF
TRBV19	TRBJ2-1	ASSTAPSSYNEQF
TRBV5-1	TRBJ2-3	ASSKGQGYPDTQY
TRBV6-5	TRBJ2-1	ASSYSLGETEQF
TRBV6-2/TRBV6-3	TRBJ2-5	ASSYLTVEEETQY
TRBV7-2	TRBJ2-3	ASSPYGRGFPPDTQY
TRBV27	TRBJ2-1	ASSLLGTSGAHNEQF
TRBV6-5	TRBJ2-2	ASSYRRQGVSNTGELF
TRBV7-9	TRBJ2-7	ASSPAMGFEQY
TRBV7-9	TRBJ2-5	ASSPRESGETQY
TRBV6-1	TRBJ2-7	ASSEVTTSSQGQY
TRBV6-1	TRBJ1-5	ASSGQGGWPQH
TRBV7-6	TRBJ1-6	ASKQGAGNSPLH
TRBV12-3/TRBV12-4	TRBJ2-3	ASMILRDSNTDTQY
TRBV15	TRBJ2-6	ATSRTDQPLGGANVLT
TRBV7-9	TRBJ2-5	VSTPGTAGLPGETQY
TRBV24-1	TRBJ2-2	ATSGWDRGPTGELF
TRBV5-4	TRBJ1-5	ASSLGGYANQPQH
TRBV20-1	TRBJ1-3	SARDRGGKPGNTIY